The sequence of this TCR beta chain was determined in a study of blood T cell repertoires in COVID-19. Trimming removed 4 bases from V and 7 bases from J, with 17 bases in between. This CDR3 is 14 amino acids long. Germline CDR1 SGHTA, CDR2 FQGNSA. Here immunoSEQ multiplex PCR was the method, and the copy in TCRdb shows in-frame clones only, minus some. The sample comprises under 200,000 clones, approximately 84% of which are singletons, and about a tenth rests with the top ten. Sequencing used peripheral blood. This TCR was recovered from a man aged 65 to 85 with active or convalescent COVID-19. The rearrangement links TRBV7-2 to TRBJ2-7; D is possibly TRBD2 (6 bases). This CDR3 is CASSSPGSPKEQYF. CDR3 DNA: TGTGCCAGCAGCTCTCCCGGGAGCCCCAAAGAGCAGTACTTC.